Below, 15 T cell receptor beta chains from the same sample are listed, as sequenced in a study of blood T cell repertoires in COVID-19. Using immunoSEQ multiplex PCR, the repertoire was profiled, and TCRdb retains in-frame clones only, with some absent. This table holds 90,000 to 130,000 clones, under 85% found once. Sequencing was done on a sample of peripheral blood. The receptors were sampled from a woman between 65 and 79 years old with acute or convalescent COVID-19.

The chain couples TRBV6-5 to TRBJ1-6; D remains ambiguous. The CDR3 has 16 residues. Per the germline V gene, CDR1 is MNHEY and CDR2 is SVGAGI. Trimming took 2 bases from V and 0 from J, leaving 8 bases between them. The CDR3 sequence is CASSYITSSYNSPLHF. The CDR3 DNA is TGTGCCAGCAGTTACATTACGAGCTCCTATAATTCACCCCTCCACTTT.

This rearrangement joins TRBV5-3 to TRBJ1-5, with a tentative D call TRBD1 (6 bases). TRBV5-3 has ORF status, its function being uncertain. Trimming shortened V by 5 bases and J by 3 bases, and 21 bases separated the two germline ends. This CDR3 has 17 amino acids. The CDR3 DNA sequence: TGTGCCAGAAGGGCTGGGGGGGCACGAGGTAACAATCAGCCCCAGCATTTT. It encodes CARRAGGARGNNQPQHF.

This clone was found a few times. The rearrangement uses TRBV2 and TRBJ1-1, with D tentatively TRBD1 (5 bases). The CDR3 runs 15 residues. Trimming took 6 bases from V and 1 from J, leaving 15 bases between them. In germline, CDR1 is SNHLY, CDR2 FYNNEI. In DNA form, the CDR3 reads TGTGCCAGCAGGCTCAGGGATTCTCCGAACACTGAAGCTTTCTTT. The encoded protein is CASRLRDSPNTEAFF.

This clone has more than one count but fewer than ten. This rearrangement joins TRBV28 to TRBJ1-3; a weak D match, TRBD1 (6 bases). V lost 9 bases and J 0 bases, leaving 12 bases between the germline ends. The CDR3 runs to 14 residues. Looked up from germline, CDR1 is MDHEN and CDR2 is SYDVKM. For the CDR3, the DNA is TGTGCCAGTTCGACAGGCTACTCTGGAAACACCATATATTTT. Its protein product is CASSTGYSGNTIYF.

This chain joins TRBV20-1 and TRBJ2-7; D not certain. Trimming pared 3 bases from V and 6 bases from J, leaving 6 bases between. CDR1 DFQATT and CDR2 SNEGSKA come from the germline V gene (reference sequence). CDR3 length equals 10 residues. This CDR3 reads CSASKPEQYF. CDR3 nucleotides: TGCAGTGCTAGTAAGCCCGAGCAGTACTTC.

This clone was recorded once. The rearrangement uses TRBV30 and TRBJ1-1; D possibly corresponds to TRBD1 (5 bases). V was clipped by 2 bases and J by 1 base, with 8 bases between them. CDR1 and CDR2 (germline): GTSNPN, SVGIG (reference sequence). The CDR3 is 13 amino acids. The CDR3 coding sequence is TGTGCCTGGAGTCCAGGGTGGAACACTGAAGCTTTCTTT. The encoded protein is CAWSPGWNTEAFF. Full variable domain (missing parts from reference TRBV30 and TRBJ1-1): SQTIHQWPATLVQPVGSPLSLECTVEGTSNPNLYWYRQAAGRGLQLLFYSVGIGQISSEVPQNLSASRPQDRQFILSSKKLLLSDSGFYLCAWSPGWNTEAFFGQGTRLTVV.

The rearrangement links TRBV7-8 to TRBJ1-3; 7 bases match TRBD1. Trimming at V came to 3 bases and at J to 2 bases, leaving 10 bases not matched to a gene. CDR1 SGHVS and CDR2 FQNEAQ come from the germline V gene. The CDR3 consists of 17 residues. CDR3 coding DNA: TGTGCCAGCAGCTTTACCCCTAGACAGGGAACTGGAAACACCATATATTTT. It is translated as CASSFTPRQGTGNTIYF.

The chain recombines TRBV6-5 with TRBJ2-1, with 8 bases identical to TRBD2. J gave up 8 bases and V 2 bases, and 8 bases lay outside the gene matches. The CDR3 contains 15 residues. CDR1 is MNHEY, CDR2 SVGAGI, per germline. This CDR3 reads CASSYGGGRTDEQFF. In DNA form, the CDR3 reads TGTGCCAGCAGTTACGGGGGCGGGAGGACCGATGAGCAGTTCTTC.

CDR3 bases: TGTGCCAGCAGCCCTACTTCCTCTGGAAACACCATATATTTT. This encodes CASSPTSSGNTIYF. The chain carries TRBV11-2 and TRBJ1-3; no reliable D call. Deletions cut 5 bases from V and 0 bases from J, with 8 bases between. Per germline, CDR1 SGHAT and CDR2 FQNNGV. CDR3 length: 14 residues.

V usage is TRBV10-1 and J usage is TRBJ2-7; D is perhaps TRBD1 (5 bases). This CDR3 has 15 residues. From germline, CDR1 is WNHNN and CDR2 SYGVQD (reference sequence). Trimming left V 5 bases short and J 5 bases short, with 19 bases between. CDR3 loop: CASSPIQGASNEQYF. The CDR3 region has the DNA TGCGCCAGCAGTCCCATCCAAGGGGCGTCCAACGAGCAGTACTTC.

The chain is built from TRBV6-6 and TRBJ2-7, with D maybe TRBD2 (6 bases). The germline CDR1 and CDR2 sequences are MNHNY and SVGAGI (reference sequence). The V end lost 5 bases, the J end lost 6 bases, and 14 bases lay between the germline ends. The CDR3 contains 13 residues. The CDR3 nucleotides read TGTGCCAGCAGTACCTCCCCGACTAGCGAGCAGTACGTC. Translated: CASSTSPTSEQYV.

This CDR3 reads CASSQDQRVTEAFF. Here the CDR3 DNA reads TGTGCCAGCAGCCAAGATCAGAGGGTCACTGAAGCTTTCTTT. The V and J genes are TRBV3-1 (or the pseudogene TRBV3-2) and TRBJ1-1; no firm D call. Germline loops: CDR1 LGHDT, CDR2 YNNKEL (reference sequence). V was shortened by 0 bases and J by 4 bases, with 9 bases between the two germline ends. This CDR3 is built from 14 residues.

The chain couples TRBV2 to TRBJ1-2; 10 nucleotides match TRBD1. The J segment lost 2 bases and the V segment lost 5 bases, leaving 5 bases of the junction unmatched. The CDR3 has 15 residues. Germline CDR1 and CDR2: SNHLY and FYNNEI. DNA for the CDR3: TGTGCCAGCAGTACTAGACAGGGGGCGAACTATGGCTACACCTTC. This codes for CASSTRQGANYGYTF.

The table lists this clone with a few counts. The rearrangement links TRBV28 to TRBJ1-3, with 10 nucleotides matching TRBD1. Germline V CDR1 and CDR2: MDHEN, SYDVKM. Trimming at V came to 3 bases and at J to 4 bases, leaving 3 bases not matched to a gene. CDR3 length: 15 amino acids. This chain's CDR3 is CASSFGTGVGNTIYF. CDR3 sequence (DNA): TGTGCCAGCAGTTTCGGGACAGGGGTCGGAAACACCATATATTTT. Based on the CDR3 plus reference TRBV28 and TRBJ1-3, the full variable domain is DVKVTQSSRYLVKRTGEKVFLECVQDMDHENMFWYRQDPGLGLRLIYFSYDVKMKEKGDIPEGYSVSREKKERFSLILESASTNQTSMYLCASSFGTGVGNTIYFGEGSWLTVV.

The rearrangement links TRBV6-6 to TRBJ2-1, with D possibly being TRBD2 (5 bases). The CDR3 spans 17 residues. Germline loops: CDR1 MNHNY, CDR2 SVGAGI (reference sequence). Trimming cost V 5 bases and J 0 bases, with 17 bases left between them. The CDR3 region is CASSLSPLAPSYNEQFF. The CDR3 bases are TGTGCCAGCAGTCTAAGTCCCCTAGCTCCCTCCTACAATGAGCAGTTCTTC.